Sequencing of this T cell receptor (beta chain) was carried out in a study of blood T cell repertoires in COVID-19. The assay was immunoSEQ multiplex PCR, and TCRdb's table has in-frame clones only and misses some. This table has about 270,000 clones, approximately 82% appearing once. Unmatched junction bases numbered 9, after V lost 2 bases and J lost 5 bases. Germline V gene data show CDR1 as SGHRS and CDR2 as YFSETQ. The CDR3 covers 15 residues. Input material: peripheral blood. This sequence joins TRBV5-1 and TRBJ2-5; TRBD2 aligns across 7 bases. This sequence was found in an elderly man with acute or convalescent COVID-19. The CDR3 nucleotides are TGCGCCAGCAGCTTAGCGGGACGGGGGTTGGAGACCCAGTACTTC. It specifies CASSLAGRGLETQYF.